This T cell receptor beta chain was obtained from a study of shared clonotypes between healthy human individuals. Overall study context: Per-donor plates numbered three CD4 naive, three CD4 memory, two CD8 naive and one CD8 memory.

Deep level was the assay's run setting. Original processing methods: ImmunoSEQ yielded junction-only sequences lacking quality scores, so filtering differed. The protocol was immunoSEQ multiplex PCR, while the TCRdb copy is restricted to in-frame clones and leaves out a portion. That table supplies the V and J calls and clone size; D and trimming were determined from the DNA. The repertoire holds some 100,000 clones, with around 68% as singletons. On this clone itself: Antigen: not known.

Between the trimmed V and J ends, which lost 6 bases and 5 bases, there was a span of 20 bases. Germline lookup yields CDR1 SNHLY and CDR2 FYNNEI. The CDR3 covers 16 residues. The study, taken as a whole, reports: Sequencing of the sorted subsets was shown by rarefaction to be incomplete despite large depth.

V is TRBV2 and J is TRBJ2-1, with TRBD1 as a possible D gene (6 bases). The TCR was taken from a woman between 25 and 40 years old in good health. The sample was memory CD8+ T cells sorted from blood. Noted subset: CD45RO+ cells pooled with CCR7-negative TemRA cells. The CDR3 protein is CASRGDRNWDNNEQFF. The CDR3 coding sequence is TGTGCCAGCAGGGGGGACCGGAACTGGGACAACAATGAGCAGTTCTTC.